This T cell receptor beta chain was sequenced for a study of Tregs in tolerant kidney transplant recipients (dated by TCRdb to between 2018 and 2021). About the full investigation: The study applied TCRbeta sequencing to find donor-specific regulatory T cells before combined kidney and bone marrow transplantation and then followed those same cells after transplant. In a few healthy controls, several methods of expanding Tregs specific for an allogeneic donor were compared by TCRbeta repertoire sequencing. On the study overall, not on this receptor specifically: Biological reproducibility was not examined directly, but technical replication error appeared to be minimal. The study was constrained by small patient numbers, and validation of the findings is required in larger populations and under other immunosuppression protocols. Expanding Tregs with activated donor B cells appeared to identify the most biologically relevant and donor-specific TCRbeta repertoire.

Thawed PBMCs were FACS-sorted into unstimulated Tregs (CD4+CD25+CD127-), CD4+ non-Tregs (CD4+CD25-), CD4 cells and CD8 cells. Healthy control blood came either as purchased buffy coats or from healthy volunteers. Healthy control blood was separated into PBMCs by Ficoll density gradient and cryopreserved, and patient PBMCs were collected both before and after transplant. For TCRbeta CDR3 sequencing, genomic DNA was extracted from sorted cells using the QIAGEN DNeasy Blood and Tissue Kit. High-throughput TCRbeta CDR3 sequencing was carried out commercially through immunoSEQ, with PCR amplification with bias correction and internal controls included. The source study handled its data this way. Unique productive TCRbeta sequences were defined by CDR3 nucleotide sequence where primers matched, and otherwise by CDR3 amino acid sequence together with Vbeta and Jbeta genes. To correct for sorting error, sequences found in more than one sorted population at a frequency ratio of 2:1 or less were discarded, and the remaining shared sequences were assigned to the population with the higher frequency. A sequence counted as donor-reactive if, in CFSE-low cells, the sequence had a frequency of at least 0.01% and was expanded at least 5-fold compared with unstimulated cells. Repertoire divergence was quantified by Jensen-Shannon divergence calculated from the top 100 TCRbeta sequences ranked by frequency. For samples with multiple sequencing runs, sorting error was corrected separately for each run before the runs were pooled. In its TCRdb copy, this immuneACCESS table keeps in-frame sequences only and misses some clones. Where compared with another copy, unresolved V genes explain less than half of these, and the others have no known cause. V and J calls and clone size follow that table, whereas D and trimming were derived from the DNA. The sample yields 200,000 to 300,000 clones; about 80% were counted once. The top ten hold around 0.68% of the sample.

Sequences SGHRS (CDR1) and YFSETQ (CDR2) are obtained from the germline V gene. The cysteine opens and the phenylalanine closes a CDR3 of 15 amino acids. Only the CDR3 DNA is retained, 45 bases long and in frame from the first base. At the junction V is shortened by 0 bases and J by 5 bases, with 14 bases in between. Notes on this clone: The specificity of this receptor is unknown. No clone much larger than this one lies a single base away; base qualities are absent.

The V and J segments used are TRBV5-1 and TRBJ1-2, with an unclear D gene assignment. This TCR came from a human donor in good health. Sequenced sample: CD4+ T cells from blood. The DNA is TGCGCCAGCAGCTTGGTCTCGGCTGTTATATATGGCTACACCTTC. The translation is CASSLVSAVIYGYTF.